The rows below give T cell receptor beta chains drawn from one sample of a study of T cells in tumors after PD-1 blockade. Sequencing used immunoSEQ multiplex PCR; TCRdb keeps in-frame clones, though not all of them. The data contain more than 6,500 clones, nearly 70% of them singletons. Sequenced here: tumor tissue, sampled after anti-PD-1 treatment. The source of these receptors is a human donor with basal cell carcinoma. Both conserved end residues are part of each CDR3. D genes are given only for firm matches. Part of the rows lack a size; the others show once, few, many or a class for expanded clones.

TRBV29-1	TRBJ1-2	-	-	CSVESGDFYGYTF	TGCAGCGTTGAATCGGGCGACTTCTATGGCTACACCTTC
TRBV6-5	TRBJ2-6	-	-	CASRQGHSGANVLTF	TGTGCCAGCAGACAGGGCCACTCTGGGGCCAACGTCCTGACTTTC
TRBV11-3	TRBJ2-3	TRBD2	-	CASSSGLAADTQYF	TGTGCCAGCAGCTCGGGACTAGCGGCAGATACGCAGTATTTT
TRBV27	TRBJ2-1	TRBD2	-	CASSLAGAYNEQFF	TGTGCCAGCAGTTTAGCGGGAGCCTACAATGAGCAGTTCTTC
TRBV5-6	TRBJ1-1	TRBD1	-	CASSKGAGQTNTEAFF	TGTGCCAGCAGCAAGGGGGCCGGGCAGACCAACACTGAAGCTTTCTTT
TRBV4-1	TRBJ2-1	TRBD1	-	CASSQDWGTGGGGSSYNEQFF	TGCGCCAGCAGCCAAGATTGGGGAACAGGGGGCGGCGGAAGCTCCTACAATGAGCAGTTCTTC
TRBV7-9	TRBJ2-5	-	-	CASSLAQGSGEETQYF	TGTGCCAGCAGCTTAGCGCAGGGCAGTGGGGAAGAGACCCAGTACTTC
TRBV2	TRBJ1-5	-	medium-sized	CASKYAGRNQPQHF	TGTGCCAGCAAGTATGCAGGCAGAAATCAGCCCCAGCATTTT
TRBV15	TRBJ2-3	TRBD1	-	CATSRDRASTDTQYF	TGTGCCACCAGCAGGGACAGGGCTAGCACAGATACGCAGTATTTT
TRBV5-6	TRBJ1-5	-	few	CASSSKKGQPQHF	TGTGCCAGCAGCTCGAAGAAAGGTCAGCCCCAGCATTTT
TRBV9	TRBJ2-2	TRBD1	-	CALQAGGRRGAVF	TGCGCACTCCAGGCAGGGGGCAGGCGGGGAGCTGTTTTT
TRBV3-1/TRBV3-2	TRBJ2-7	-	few	CASAGGQRYEQYF	TGTGCCAGCGCGGGGGGACAGAGGTACGAGCAGTACTTC
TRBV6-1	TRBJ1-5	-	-	CASSEGGGHQPQHF	TGTGCCAGCAGTGAAGGGGGCGGCCATCAGCCCCAGCATTTT
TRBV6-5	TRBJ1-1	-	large	CASSRGQLNTEAFF	TGTGCCAGCTCTAGGGGACAATTGAACACTGAAGCTTTCTTT
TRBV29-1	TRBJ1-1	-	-	CSVVRSANTEAFF	TGCAGCGTTGTACGGAGCGCGAACACTGAAGCTTTCTTT
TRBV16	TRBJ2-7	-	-	CASSQFSVSSYEQYF	TGTGCCAGCAGCCAATTTTCCGTTAGCTCCTACGAGCAGTACTTC
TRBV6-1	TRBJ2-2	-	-	CASSEIPIGMSNTGELFF	TGTGCCAGCAGTGAAATTCCGATAGGCATGTCGAACACCGGGGAGCTGTTTTTT
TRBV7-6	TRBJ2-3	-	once	CASSLAGYAADTQYF	TGTGCCAGCAGCTTAGCGGGGTATGCGGCAGATACGCAGTATTTT
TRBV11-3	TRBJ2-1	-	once	CASSLRGSGEQFF	TGTGCCAGCAGCTTGAGGGGGAGTGGTGAGCAGTTCTTC
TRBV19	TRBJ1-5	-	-	CASSKVGNGQPQHF	TGTGCCAGTAGCAAGGTTGGGAATGGTCAGCCCCAGCATTTT
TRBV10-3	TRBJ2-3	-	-	CAISDGGTDTQYF	TGTGCCATCAGTGACGGGGGCACAGATACGCAGTATTTT
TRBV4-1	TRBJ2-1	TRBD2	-	CASSQEGQRGSSYNEQFF	TGCGCCAGCAGCCAAGAGGGCCAGCGGGGGAGCTCCTACAATGAGCAGTTCTTC
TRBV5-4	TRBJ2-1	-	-	CASSPLFYGSYNEQFF	TGTGCCAGCAGCCCTTTGTTTTACGGCTCCTACAATGAGCAGTTCTTC
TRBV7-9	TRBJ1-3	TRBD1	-	CASRPGQGGNTIYF	TGTGCCAGCAGACCAGGACAGGGTGGAAACACCATATATTTT
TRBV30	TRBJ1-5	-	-	CAWSLLLGSSNQPQHF	TGTGCCTGGAGCCTACTGCTGGGGTCAAGCAATCAGCCCCAGCATTTT
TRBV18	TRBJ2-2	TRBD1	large	CASSPQGATGELFF	TGTGCCAGCTCACCACAGGGGGCCACCGGGGAGCTGTTTTTT
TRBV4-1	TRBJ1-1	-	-	CASSQNPTDTIEAFF	TGCGCCAGCAGCCAAAATCCGACAGACACTATTGAAGCTTTCTTT
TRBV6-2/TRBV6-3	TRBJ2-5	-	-	CASSYNPQETQYF	TGTGCCAGCAGTTATAATCCTCAAGAGACCCAGTACTTC
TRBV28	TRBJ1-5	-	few	CASSFLQVDQPQHF	TGTGCCAGCAGTTTTCTGCAGGTGGATCAGCCCCAGCATTTT
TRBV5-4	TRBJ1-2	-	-	CASSLPGPYGYTF	TGTGCCAGCAGCCTCCCAGGGCCCTATGGCTACACCTTC
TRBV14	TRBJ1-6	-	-	CASSQVRGTLLHF	TGTGCCAGCAGCCAGGTCCGCGGGACCTTACTCCACTTT
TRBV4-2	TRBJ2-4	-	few	CASSQEGRHPGYF	TGTGCCAGCAGCCAAGAGGGAAGGCACCCCGGGTACTTC
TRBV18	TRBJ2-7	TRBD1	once	CASSPRQGVYEQYF	TGTGCCAGCTCACCCCGACAGGGGGTCTACGAGCAGTACTTC
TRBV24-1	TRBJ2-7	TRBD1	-	CATSDFGTGFRSYEQYF	TGTGCCACCAGTGATTTTGGGACAGGATTCCGCTCCTACGAGCAGTACTTC
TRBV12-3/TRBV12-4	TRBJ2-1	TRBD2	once	CASTTLIAGQFF	TGTGCCAGCACCACCCTCATAGCGGGCCAGTTCTTC
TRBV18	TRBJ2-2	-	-	CASSPTASNTGELFF	TGTGCCAGCTCGCCGACCGCATCGAACACCGGGGAGCTGTTTTTT
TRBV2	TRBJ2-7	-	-	CASSPFSGTEQYF	TGTGCCAGCAGCCCTTTTTCCGGCACTGAGCAGTACTTC
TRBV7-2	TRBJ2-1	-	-	CASSLQGSSAEQFF	TGTGCCAGCAGCCTCCAGGGGAGTAGCGCAGAGCAGTTCTTC
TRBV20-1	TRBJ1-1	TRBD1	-	CSASSGGEGTEAFF	TGCAGTGCTAGTTCAGGGGGCGAGGGCACTGAAGCTTTCTTT
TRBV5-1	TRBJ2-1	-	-	CASSLVVSYEQFF	TGCGCCAGCAGCTTGGTAGTTTCTTATGAGCAGTTCTTC
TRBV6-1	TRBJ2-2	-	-	CASSEKFRQGLIWPGELFF	TGTGCCAGCAGTGAAAAATTTCGACAGGGACTGATTTGGCCCGGGGAGCTGTTTTTT
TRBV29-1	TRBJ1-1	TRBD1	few	CEWGGQLAFF	TGCGAGTGGGGGGGACAGTTGGCTTTCTTT
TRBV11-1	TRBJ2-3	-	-	CASTSTDPSTDTQYF	TGTGCCAGCACCTCCACAGATCCTAGCACAGATACGCAGTATTTT
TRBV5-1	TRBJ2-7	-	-	CASSEGRSNRYEQYF	TGCGCCAGCAGCGAAGGGAGGAGTAACCGCTACGAGCAGTACTTC
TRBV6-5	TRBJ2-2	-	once	CASRDTGELFF	TGTGCCAGCAGGGACACCGGGGAGCTGTTTTTT
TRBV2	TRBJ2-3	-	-	CASSEALGVWTSTDTQYF	TGTGCCAGCAGTGAAGCACTCGGGGTGTGGACTAGCACAGATACGCAGTATTTT
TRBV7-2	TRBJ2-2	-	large	CASSLIAGGTGELFF	TGTGCCAGCAGCTTAATCGCAGGGGGGACCGGGGAGCTGTTTTTT
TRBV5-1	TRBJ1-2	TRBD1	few	CASSPRQGRDGYTF	TGCGCCAGCAGCCCACGACAGGGGAGAGATGGCTACACCTTC
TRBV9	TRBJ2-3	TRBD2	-	CASSERARGSTDTQYF	TGTGCCAGCAGCGAGAGAGCGCGGGGGAGCACAGATACGCAGTATTTT
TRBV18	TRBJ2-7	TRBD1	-	CASSPPRTWVGTGGFKGHEQYF	TGTGCCAGCTCACCACCGCGAACCTGGGTCGGAACAGGGGGTTTCAAGGGTCACGAGCAGTACTTC
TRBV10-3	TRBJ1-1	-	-	CAIRGQENTEAFF	TGTGCCATCAGAGGACAAGAGAACACTGAAGCTTTCTTT
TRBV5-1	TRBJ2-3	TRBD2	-	CASRASGRTNFKAIGFPQYF	TGCGCCAGCAGGGCTAGCGGGAGGACAAACTTCAAAGCCATAGGGTTCCCGCAGTATTTT